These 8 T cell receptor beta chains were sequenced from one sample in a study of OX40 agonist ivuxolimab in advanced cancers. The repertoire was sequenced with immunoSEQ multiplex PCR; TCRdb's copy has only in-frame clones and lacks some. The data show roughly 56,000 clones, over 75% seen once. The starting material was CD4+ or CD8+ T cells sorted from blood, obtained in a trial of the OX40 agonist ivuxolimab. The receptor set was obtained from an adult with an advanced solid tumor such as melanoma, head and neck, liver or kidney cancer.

CDR3 DNA sequence: TGTGCCAGCAGCTTACCCGGTCCCAATCAGCCCCAGCATTTT. Amino acids: CASSLPGPNQPQHF. The chain carries TRBV7-9 and TRBJ1-5; D is undetermined. The germline gives CDR1 SEHNR, CDR2 FQNEAQ (reference sequence). CDR3 length equals 14 residues. With 2 bases removed from V and 3 bases from J, the gap between germline ends came to 8 bases.

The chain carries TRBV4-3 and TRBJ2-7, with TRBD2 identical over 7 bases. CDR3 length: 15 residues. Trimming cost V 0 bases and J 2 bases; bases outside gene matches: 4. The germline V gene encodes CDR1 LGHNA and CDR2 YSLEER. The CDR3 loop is CASSQEWGGTYEQYF. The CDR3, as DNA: TGCGCCAGCAGCCAAGAATGGGGGGGGACCTACGAGCAGTACTTC.

This chain's CDR3 is CASSAQGGETDTQYF. The CDR3 DNA follows: TGTGCCAGCAGTGCGCAGGGGGGCGAGACAGATACGCAGTATTTT. The chain is built from TRBV6-5 and TRBJ2-3; weak D call: TRBD1 (7 bases). The CDR3 is made up of 15 amino acids. V was pared by 5 bases and J by 3 bases, with 15 bases between. The V gene's germline CDR1 is MNHEY and CDR2 SVGAGI.

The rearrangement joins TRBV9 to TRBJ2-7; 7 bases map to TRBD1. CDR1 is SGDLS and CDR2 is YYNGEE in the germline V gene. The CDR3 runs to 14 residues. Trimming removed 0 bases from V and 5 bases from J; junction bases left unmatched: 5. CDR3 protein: CASSVGQGADEQYF. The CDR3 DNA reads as TGTGCCAGCAGCGTAGGACAGGGTGCAGACGAGCAGTACTTC.

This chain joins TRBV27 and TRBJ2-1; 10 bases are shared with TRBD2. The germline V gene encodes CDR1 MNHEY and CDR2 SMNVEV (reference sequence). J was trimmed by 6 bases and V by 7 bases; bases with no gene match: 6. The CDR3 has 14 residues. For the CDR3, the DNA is TGTGCCAGCACCATAGCGGGAGGATTCAATGAGCAGTTCTTC. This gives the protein CASTIAGGFNEQFF.

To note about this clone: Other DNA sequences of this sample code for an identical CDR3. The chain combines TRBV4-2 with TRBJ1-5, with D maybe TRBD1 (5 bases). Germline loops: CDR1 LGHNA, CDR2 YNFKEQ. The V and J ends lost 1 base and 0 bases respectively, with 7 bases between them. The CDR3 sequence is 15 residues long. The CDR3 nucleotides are TGTGCCAGCAGCCAAGTCAGGGATAGCAATCAGCCCCAGCATTTT. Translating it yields CASSQVRDSNQPQHF.

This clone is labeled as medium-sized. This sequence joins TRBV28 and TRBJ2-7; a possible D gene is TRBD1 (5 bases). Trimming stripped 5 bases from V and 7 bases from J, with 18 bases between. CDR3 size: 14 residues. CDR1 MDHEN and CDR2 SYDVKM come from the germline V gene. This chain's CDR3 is CASSADTQFREQYF. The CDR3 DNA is TGTGCCAGCAGTGCGGACACCCAATTTAGGGAGCAGTACTTC.

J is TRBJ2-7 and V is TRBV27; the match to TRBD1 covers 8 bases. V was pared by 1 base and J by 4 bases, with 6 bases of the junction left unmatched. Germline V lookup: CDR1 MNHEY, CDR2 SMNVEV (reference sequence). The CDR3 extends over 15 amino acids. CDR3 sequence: CASSLYGQGKYEQYF. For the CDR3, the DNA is TGTGCCAGCAGTTTATACGGACAGGGAAAATACGAGCAGTACTTC.